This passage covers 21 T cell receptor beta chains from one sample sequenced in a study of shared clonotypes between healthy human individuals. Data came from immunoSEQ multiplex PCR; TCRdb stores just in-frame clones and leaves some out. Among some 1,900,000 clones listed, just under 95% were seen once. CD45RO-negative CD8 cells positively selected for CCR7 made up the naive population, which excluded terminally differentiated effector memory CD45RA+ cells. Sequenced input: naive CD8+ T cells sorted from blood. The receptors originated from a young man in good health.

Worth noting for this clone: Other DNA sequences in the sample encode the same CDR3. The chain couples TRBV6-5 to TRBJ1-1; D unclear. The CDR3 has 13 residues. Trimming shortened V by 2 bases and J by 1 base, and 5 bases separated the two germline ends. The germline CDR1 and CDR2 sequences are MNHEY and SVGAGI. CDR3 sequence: CASSYGRNTEAFF. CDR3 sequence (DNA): TGTGCCAGCAGTTACGGTAGGAACACTGAAGCTTTCTTT.

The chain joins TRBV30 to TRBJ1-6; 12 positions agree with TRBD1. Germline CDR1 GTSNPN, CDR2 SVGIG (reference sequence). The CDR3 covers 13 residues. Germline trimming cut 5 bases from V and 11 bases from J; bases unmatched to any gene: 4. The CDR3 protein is CAWGTGGLAPLHF. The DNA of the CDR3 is TGTGCCTGGGGGACAGGGGGCTTAGCACCCCTCCACTTT.

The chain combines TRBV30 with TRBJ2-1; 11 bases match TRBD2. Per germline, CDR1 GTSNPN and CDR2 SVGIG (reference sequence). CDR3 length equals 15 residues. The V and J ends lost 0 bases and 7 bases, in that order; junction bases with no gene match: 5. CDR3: CAWSVFSGGANEQFF. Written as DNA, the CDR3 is TGTGCCTGGAGTGTGTTTAGCGGGGGGGCTAATGAGCAGTTCTTC.

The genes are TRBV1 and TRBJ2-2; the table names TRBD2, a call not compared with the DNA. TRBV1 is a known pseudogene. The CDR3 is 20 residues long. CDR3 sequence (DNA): TGCACCAGCAGCGAAGATCTACCAAAACGGAGGGCGGGGAACACCGGGGAGCTGTTTTTT. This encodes CTSSEDLPKRRAGNTGELFF.

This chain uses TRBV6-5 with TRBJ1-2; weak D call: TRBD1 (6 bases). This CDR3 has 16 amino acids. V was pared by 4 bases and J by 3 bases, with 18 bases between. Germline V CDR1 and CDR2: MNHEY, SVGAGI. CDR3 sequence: CASSSRLVGGDYGYTF. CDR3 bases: TGTGCCAGCAGTTCCCGTCTGGTGGGGGGCGACTATGGCTACACCTTC.

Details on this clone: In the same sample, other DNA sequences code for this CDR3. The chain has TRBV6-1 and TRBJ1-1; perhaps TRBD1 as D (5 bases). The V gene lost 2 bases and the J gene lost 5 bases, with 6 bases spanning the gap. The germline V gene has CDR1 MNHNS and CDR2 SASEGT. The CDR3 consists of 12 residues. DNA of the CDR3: TGTGCCAGCAGTGAATGGGGGACTGAAGCTTTCTTT. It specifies CASSEWGTEAFF.

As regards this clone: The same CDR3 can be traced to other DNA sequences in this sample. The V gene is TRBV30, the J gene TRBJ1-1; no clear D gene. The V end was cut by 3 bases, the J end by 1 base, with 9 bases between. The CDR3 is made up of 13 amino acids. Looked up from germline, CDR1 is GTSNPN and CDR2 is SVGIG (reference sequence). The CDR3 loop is CAWSLDGNTEAFF. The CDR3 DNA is TGTGCCTGGAGCCTGGACGGGAACACTGAAGCTTTCTTT.

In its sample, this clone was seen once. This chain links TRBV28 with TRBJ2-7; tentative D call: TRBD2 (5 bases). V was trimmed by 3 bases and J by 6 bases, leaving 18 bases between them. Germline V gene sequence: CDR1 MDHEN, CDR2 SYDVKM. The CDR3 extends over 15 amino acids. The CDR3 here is CASSFKGMYAGEQYF. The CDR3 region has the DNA TGTGCCAGCAGTTTCAAGGGAATGTACGCGGGCGAGCAGTACTTC.

The CDR3 sequence: CASSVGTSGGRDTQYF. CDR3 DNA sequence: TGTGCCAGCAGCGTAGGGACTAGCGGGGGTAGGGATACGCAGTATTTT. The chain couples TRBV9 to TRBJ2-3, with 13 bases identical to TRBD2. Germline loops: CDR1 SGDLS, CDR2 YYNGEE. CDR3 length: 16 amino acids. Losses at the gene ends were 0 bases for V and 6 bases for J; bases not matched to a gene: 4.

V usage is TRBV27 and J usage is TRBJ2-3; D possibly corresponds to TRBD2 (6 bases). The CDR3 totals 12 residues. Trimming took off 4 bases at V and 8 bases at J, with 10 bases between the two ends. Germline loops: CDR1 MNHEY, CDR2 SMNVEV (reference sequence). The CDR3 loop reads CASSSGLFTQYF. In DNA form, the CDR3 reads TGTGCCAGCAGTTCGGGACTTTTTACGCAGTATTTT.

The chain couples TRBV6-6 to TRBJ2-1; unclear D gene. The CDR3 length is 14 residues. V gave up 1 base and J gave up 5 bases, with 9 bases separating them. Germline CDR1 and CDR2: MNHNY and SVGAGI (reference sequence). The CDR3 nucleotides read TGTGCCAGCAGTTACTGGGAAAATAACAATGAGCAGTTCTTC. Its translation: CASSYWENNNEQFF.

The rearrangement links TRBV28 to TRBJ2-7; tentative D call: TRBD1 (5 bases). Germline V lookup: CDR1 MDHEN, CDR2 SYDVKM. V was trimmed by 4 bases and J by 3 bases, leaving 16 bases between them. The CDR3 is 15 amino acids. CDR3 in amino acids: CASSWPTGANYEQYF. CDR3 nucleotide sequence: TGTGCCAGCAGTTGGCCCACAGGAGCCAACTACGAGCAGTACTTC.

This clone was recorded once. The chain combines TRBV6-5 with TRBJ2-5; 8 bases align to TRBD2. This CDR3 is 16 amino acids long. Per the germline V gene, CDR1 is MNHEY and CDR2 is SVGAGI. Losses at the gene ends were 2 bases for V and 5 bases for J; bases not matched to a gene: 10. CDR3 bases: TGTGCCAGCAGTTACGAGGCGGCGGGGGGTAGGGAGACCCAGTACTTC. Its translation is CASSYEAAGGRETQYF.

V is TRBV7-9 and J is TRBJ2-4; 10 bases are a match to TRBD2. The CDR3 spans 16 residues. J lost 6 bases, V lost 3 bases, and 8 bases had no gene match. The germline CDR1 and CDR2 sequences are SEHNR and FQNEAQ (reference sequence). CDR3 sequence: CASSLDSGLAANIQYF. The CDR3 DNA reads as TGTGCCAGCAGCTTGGACTCAGGACTAGCGGCAAACATTCAGTACTTC. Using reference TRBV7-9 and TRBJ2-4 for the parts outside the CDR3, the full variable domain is DTGVSQNPRHKITKRGQNVTFRCDPISEHNRLYWYRQTLGQGPEFLTYFQNEAQLEKSRLLSDRFSAERPKGSFSTLEIQRTEQGDSAMYLCASSLDSGLAANIQYFGAGTRLSVL.

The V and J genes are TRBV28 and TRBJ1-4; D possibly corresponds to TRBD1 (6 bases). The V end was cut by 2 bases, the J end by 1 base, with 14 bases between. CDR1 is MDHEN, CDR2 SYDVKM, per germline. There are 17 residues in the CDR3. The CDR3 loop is CASSLGDTHQTNEKLFF. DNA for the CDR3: TGTGCCAGCAGTTTAGGGGACACGCATCAAACTAATGAAAAACTGTTTTTT.

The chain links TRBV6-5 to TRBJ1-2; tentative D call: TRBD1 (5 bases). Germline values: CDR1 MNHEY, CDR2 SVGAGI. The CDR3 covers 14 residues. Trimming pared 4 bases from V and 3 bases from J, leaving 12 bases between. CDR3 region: CASSFREGHYGYTF. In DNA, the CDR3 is TGTGCCAGCAGTTTCAGGGAGGGGCACTATGGCTACACCTTC.

DNA of the CDR3: TGTGCCAGCAGTGAGAAAGGAAGGGGGCCCGGCACAGGTGGCTACACCTTC. This codes for CASSEKGRGPGTGGYTF. The genes are TRBV6-1 and TRBJ1-2; 7 positions agree with TRBD1. CDR1 is MNHNS, CDR2 SASEGT, per germline. V trimming: 3 bases; J trimming: 7 bases; junction bases outside the gene matches: 17. The CDR3 spans 17 residues.

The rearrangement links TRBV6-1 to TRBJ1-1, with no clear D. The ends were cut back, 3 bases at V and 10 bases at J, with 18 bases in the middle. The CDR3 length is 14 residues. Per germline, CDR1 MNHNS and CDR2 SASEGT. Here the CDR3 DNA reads TGTGCCAGCAGTGACAATACGATCAGGTTCGGAGCTTTCTTT. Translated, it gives CASSDNTIRFGAFF.

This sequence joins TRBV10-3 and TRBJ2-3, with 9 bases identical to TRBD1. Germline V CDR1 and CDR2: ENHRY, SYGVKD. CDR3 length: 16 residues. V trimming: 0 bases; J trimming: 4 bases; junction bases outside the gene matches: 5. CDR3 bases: TGTGCCATCAGTGAGTCGGACAGGGGTTACGCAGATACGCAGTATTTT. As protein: CAISESDRGYADTQYF.

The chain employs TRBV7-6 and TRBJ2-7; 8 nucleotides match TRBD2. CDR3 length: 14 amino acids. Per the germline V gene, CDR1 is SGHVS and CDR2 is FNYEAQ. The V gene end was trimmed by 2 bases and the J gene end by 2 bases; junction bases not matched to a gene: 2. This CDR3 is CASSLSGSPYEQYF. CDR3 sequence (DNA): TGTGCCAGCAGCTTAAGCGGGAGCCCCTACGAGCAGTACTTC.

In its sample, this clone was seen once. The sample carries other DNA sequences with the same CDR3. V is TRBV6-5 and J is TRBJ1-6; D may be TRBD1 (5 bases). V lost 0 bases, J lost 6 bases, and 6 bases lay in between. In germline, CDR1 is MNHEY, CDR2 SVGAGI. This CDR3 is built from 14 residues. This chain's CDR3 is CASSYSDSNSPLHF. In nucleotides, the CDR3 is TGTGCCAGCAGTTACTCCGACAGTAATTCACCCCTCCACTTT.